A selection of T cell receptor beta chains follows, all from one sample in a study of cytomegalovirus exposure and HLA in healthy donors. Only in-frame clones appear in the TCRdb table, and some are missing; sequencing was by immunoSEQ multiplex PCR. Its table records under 70,000 clones. Sequencing used PBMCs. These receptors all come from a female donor in good health and CMV-seropositive. The CDR3 runs from the conserved cysteine through the conserved F or W. D genes are given only for firm matches.

v_call	d_call	j_call	cdr3_nt	cdr3_aa
TRBV4-1	-	TRBJ2-1	TGCGCCAGCAGCCAAGAAAGGGGAACAGCTACCTACAATGAGCAGTTCTTC	CASSQERGTATYNEQFF
TRBV5-1	TRBD1	TRBJ2-4	TGCGCCAGCAGCGAACCGCAGACAGGGATAGACATTCAGTACTTC	CASSEPQTGIDIQYF
TRBV6-1	TRBD1	TRBJ1-1	TGTGCCAGTAGGGAGACAGGGGCTTCTGAAGCTTTCTTT	CASRETGASEAFF
TRBV6-5	TRBD2	TRBJ2-2	TGTGCCAGCAGTATCTGGGCGGGAGGTTCCGGGGAGCTGTTTTTT	CASSIWAGGSGELFF
TRBV7-3	-	TRBJ2-2	TGTGCCAGCAGCTTGGGGGGAAACGGGAACACCGGGGAGCTGTTTTTT	CASSLGGNGNTGELFF
TRBV9	TRBD2	TRBJ2-1	TGTGCCAGCAGCCCCCGGGACTTCTATGGGAGGGATGAGCAGTTCTTC	CASSPRDFYGRDEQFF
TRBV5-3	-	TRBJ2-3	TGTGCCAGAAGAGGGGACTTTACAGATACGCAGTATTTT	CARRGDFTDTQYF
TRBV15	-	TRBJ2-2	TGTGCCACCAGCAGAAGCAAAAACACCGGGGAGCTGTTTTTT	CATSRSKNTGELFF
TRBV28	-	TRBJ2-4	TGTGCCAGCAGTTTTGGACGACAGAACTTAAACATTCAGTACTTC	CASSFGRQNLNIQYF
TRBV4-1	-	TRBJ2-1	TGCGCCAGCAGGGCGACAGGCGCCCATGAGCAGTTCTTC	CASRATGAHEQFF
TRBV6-1	-	TRBJ2-7	TGTGCCAGCAGTGAAACAAGGGAGTACTACGAGCAGTACTTC	CASSETREYYEQYF
TRBV9	-	TRBJ2-7	TGTGCCAGCAGCGTAGATCCAGGGGCGGACGAGCAGTACTTC	CASSVDPGADEQYF
TRBV10-3	TRBD1	TRBJ2-2	TGTGCCATCAGTGGGGGACAGTTGAACACCGGGGAGCTGTTTTTT	CAISGGQLNTGELFF
TRBV7-2	-	TRBJ1-4	TGTGCCAGCAGCTCCCGGCTCAAGGGCGGGAATGAAAAACTGTTTTTT	CASSSRLKGGNEKLFF
TRBV7-9	TRBD1	TRBJ2-5	TGTGCCAGCAGCTCTCCCGGGACAGGGCAAGAGACCCAGTACTTC	CASSSPGTGQETQYF
TRBV18	-	TRBJ1-3	TGTGCCAGCTCACCACCCGCGGGAAATCCTGGAAACACCATATATTTT	CASSPPAGNPGNTIYF
TRBV2	TRBD2	TRBJ2-5	TGTGCCAGCAACCTGTGGGCTAGCGGGGGGACCAACCAAGAGACCCAGTACTTC	CASNLWASGGTNQETQYF
TRBV28	TRBD2	TRBJ2-5	TGTGCCTCGGGACTAGCGGGGGGGGAAGAGACCCAGTACTTC	CASGLAGGEETQYF
TRBV7-9	TRBD1	TRBJ1-2	TGTGCCAGCAGCACCCGGGACAGTCCCGCGAATGGCTACACCTTC	CASSTRDSPANGYTF
TRBV27	TRBD2	TRBJ2-7	TGTGCCAGCAGTCCCAGACCTAGCGGGGCCTACGAGCAGTACTTC	CASSPRPSGAYEQYF
TRBV4-3	-	TRBJ2-1	TGCGCCAGCAGCCGCGCACCCACCAATGAGCAGTTCTTC	CASSRAPTNEQFF
TRBV28	-	TRBJ1-2	TGTGCCAGCCCGGAGGGTTCAGGGAGAAACTATGGCTACACCTTC	CASPEGSGRNYGYTF
TRBV29-1	-	TRBJ2-5	TGCAGCGTTGACGGGGGAAACCAAGAGACCCAGTACTTC	CSVDGGNQETQYF
TRBV5-1	-	TRBJ2-7	TGCGCCAGCAGCTTGGCCACGGTCTACGAGCAGTACTTC	CASSLATVYEQYF
TRBV6-5	TRBD2	TRBJ2-5	TGTGCCAGCAGTAAACACGGGGGGGCTCAGGAGACCCAGTACTTC	CASSKHGGAQETQYF
TRBV6-5	-	TRBJ1-1	TGTGCCAGCAGATCAGACAGACTGAGGAACACTGAAGCTTTCTTT	CASRSDRLRNTEAFF
TRBV30	-	TRBJ1-3	TGTGCCTGGTGGAAGGGGGCTGGAAACACCATATATTTT	CAWWKGAGNTIYF
TRBV5-1	TRBD1	TRBJ1-1	TGCGCCAGCAGCCTCGTTAGGGACAGGCCCTTGAACACTGAAGCTTTCTTT	CASSLVRDRPLNTEAFF
TRBV25-1	-	TRBJ1-2	TGTGCCAGCAGTGAAGCCAAGGGAGCCGACTATGGCTACACCTTC	CASSEAKGADYGYTF
TRBV5-1	TRBD2	TRBJ2-7	TGCGCCAGCAGGCGGACTAGCGGACCCTACGAGCAGTACTTC	CASRRTSGPYEQYF
TRBV2	TRBD1	TRBJ1-2	TGTGCCAGCAGTGGCCGACAGGGTGGCGGCTACACCTTC	CASSGRQGGGYTF
TRBV28	TRBD1	TRBJ1-1	TGTGCCAGCAGTTCCTGGACAGGGAGGAACACTGAAGCTTTCTTT	CASSSWTGRNTEAFF
TRBV6-1	-	TRBJ1-2	TGTGCCAGCAGTTCCGTGCGGGGCGCGTATGGCTACACCTTC	CASSSVRGAYGYTF
TRBV2	TRBD2	TRBJ2-3	TGTGCCAGCGGGACTACATTCACAGATACGCAGTATTTT	CASGTTFTDTQYF
TRBV7-3	-	TRBJ2-7	TGTGCCAGCAGCGTTGGACCGGACACCTTATACGAGCAGTACTTC	CASSVGPDTLYEQYF
TRBV5-4	-	TRBJ2-3	TGTGCCAGCAGCTTGGTAGGCGGGGGCTTCAAGGATACGCAGTATTTT	CASSLVGGGFKDTQYF
TRBV11-1	-	TRBJ2-2	TGTGCCAGCAGCTTAGGTCGCACCGGGGAGCTGTTTTTT	CASSLGRTGELFF
TRBV7-2	-	TRBJ1-1	TGTGCCAGCAGCTTATGGGGGGACGCTTTCTTT	CASSLWGDAFF
TRBV2	-	TRBJ2-7	TGTGCCAGCAGTTCAAACACCAACGAGCAGTACTTC	CASSSNTNEQYF
TRBV25-1	-	TRBJ1-1	TGTGCCAGCAGTGATCGGCGAGGTCCCATGAACACTGAAGCTTTCTTT	CASSDRRGPMNTEAFF
TRBV19	TRBD1	TRBJ2-7	TGTGCCAGTAGTATCCGCGCAGGGGGCCCCTACGAGCAGTACTTC	CASSIRAGGPYEQYF
TRBV5-1	TRBD2	TRBJ2-7	TGCGCCAGCAGCCCCGGGACTAGCGGGATAATTGCCTACGAGCAGTACTTC	CASSPGTSGIIAYEQYF
TRBV6-1	TRBD2	TRBJ2-7	TGTGCCAGCAGTGATGTAGCGGGGGCTAGGAGTGAGCAGTACTTC	CASSDVAGARSEQYF
TRBV6-6	-	TRBJ2-5	TGTGCCAGCAGCCGGGATCCCCAAGAGACCCAGTACTTC	CASSRDPQETQYF
TRBV27	-	TRBJ2-1	TGTGCCAGCAGAACCGGGACTCCCAATGAGCAGTTCTTC	CASRTGTPNEQFF
TRBV5-1	TRBD2	TRBJ2-5	TGCGCCAGCAGTTCCGGGAGGGAGACCCAGTACTTC	CASSSGRETQYF
TRBV10-3	TRBD1	TRBJ1-6	TGTGCCATCAGTGAGTCTACAGGGGCTAGTCATTCACCCCTCCACTTT	CAISESTGASHSPLHF
TRBV7-8	-	TRBJ2-7	TGTGCCAGCAGCTTCATTGGGGGAGGCTACGAGCAGTACTTC	CASSFIGGGYEQYF
TRBV28	-	TRBJ2-7	TGTGCCAGCAGTCCGTGGACAGATGAGAACTACGAGCAGTACTTC	CASSPWTDENYEQYF
TRBV7-6	-	TRBJ1-1	TGTGCCAGCAGCGTACAGGGTACTGAAGCTTTCTTT	CASSVQGTEAFF
TRBV6-6	-	TRBJ1-5	TGTGCCAGCAGTTTACAGGGAAGGGGAAATCAGCCCCAGCATTTT	CASSLQGRGNQPQHF
TRBV7-9	-	TRBJ1-1	TGTGCCAGCAGCTTATTTTCGGGGGATACTGAAGCTTTCTTT	CASSLFSGDTEAFF
TRBV27	-	TRBJ2-7	TGTGCCAGCAGTTCCCTCAGGGATATAGGTCGATACGAGCAGTACTTC	CASSSLRDIGRYEQYF
TRBV19	-	TRBJ2-1	TGTGCCAGTAGTATCCTAGCGCCCTCCTACAATGAGCAGTTCTTC	CASSILAPSYNEQFF
TRBV6-1	TRBD1	TRBJ2-7	TGTGCCAGCAGTGAAAGTGGGACAGGGTCCTACGAGCAGTACTTC	CASSESGTGSYEQYF
TRBV18	-	TRBJ1-2	TGTGCCAGCTCACCAACTACGGACTTTTATGGCTACACCTTC	CASSPTTDFYGYTF
TRBV6-6	-	TRBJ1-1	TGTGCCAGCAGTTACACTGACCGGGACACTGAAGCTTTCTTT	CASSYTDRDTEAFF
TRBV5-1	-	TRBJ1-3	TGCGCCAGCAGCGAGGGAGCAACAGGGAGCTCTGGAAACACCATATATTTT	CASSEGATGSSGNTIYF
TRBV28	-	TRBJ2-6	TGTGCCAGCAGTTTCGACAGGACTGGGGCCAACGTCCTGACTTTC	CASSFDRTGANVLTF
TRBV28	-	TRBJ1-5	TGTGCCAGCAGTTTTGGCAGGGTCAATCAGCCCCAGCATTTT	CASSFGRVNQPQHF